This T cell receptor beta chain was sequenced for a study of naive and memory T cell subsets. Study results and caveats: Naive repertoires, especially CD8, held a few larger clonotypes, possibly memory cells re-expressing CD45RA. No ground truth validated the naive and memory repertoire findings.

Two oligonucleotides, mixed equimolar, formed the beta constant-region primer covering TRBC1 and TRBC2. Nested alpha and beta constant-region primers with the SP2 primer drove four PCR rounds on ligated cDNA. The cDNA 3' end received a ligated single-stranded oligonucleotide carrying the SP2 primer and a 12-nucleotide UMI. TCRdb reanalysed the UMI-ligation and nested PCR reads using MiXCR and keeps one entry per CDR3 protein. The table includes 130,000 to 150,000 distinct CDR3 sequences, approximately 22% detected once. The V gene's germline CDR1 is SGHAT and CDR2 FQNNGV. V lost 2 bases and J 6 bases, leaving 17 bases between the germline ends. The CDR3 spans 15 residues. In its sample, this clonotype was seen many times. Its target is unknown. Cells stained for CD3, CD4, CD8, CD45RA, CD27 and viability were sorted into four CD45RA/CD27 subsets.

This chain links TRBV11-2 with TRBJ2-7; TRBD1 or TRBD2 may be the D gene (5 bases each). The receptor comes from a human donor in good health. The sample was naive CD4+ T cells from blood. CDR3: CASSLKGSVGAEQYF. The CDR3 DNA reads TGTGCCAGCAGCTTAAAGGGGTCGGTGGGAGCCGAGCAGTACTTC.